Given below is one T cell receptor beta chain in context. The sample originates from a study of blood T cell repertoires in COVID-19. Overall study: Samples of COVID-19 (acute and convalescent) were obtained from the United States, Italy and Spain.

Assay used: immunoSEQ multiplex PCR; TCRdb lists only in-frame clones, some missing. The sample lists 100,000 or so clones; around nine tenths were seen once. V lost 4 bases, J lost 0 bases, and 12 bases lay in between. Germline V gene lookup returns CDR1 MGHDK and CDR2 SYGVNS. This CDR3 is built from 15 residues. The origin of this receptor is a human donor in a cohort sampled during active COVID-19. The rearrangement links TRBV25-1 to TRBJ1-1; D gene ambiguous. The sample taken for sequencing was peripheral blood. CDR3 sequence reads: CASSAPYQVNTEAFF. The DNA of the CDR3 is TGTGCCAGCAGTGCACCATATCAGGTGAACACTGAAGCTTTCTTT. Supplemented by reference TRBV25-1 and TRBJ1-1, the full variable domain reads EADIYQTPRYLVIGTGKKITLECSQTMGHDKMYWYQQDPGMELHLIHYSYGVNSTEKGDLSSESTVSRIRTEHFPLTLESARPSHTSQYLCASSAPYQVNTEAFFGQGTRLTVV.